What follows are 31 T cell receptor beta chains derived from one specimen sequenced in a study of shared clonotypes between healthy human individuals. Sequencing used immunoSEQ multiplex PCR; TCRdb keeps in-frame clones, though not all of them. The repertoire holds 2 million or so clones, about 95% seen once, with about 1.1% in the top ten. The naive CD8 population came from CD45RO-negative cells selected for CCR7, without terminally differentiated effector memory CD45RA+ cells. Material for sequencing was naive CD8+ T cells sorted from blood. These receptors originate from a man aged 18 to 30 in good health.

This rearrangement joins TRBV6-1 to TRBJ2-7; no clear D. The CDR3 has 14 amino acids. V lost 7 bases, J lost 3 bases, and 16 bases lay in between. Germline CDR1 and CDR2: MNHNS and SASEGT. CDR3 coding DNA: TGTGCCAGCACCGACGACGGATTGAACTACGAGCAGTACTTC. Its translation is CASTDDGLNYEQYF.

This sequence joins TRBV10-2 and TRBJ1-6, with a weak D call TRBD1 (5 bases). Trimming removed 10 bases from V and 8 bases from J, with 12 bases in between. Germline CDR1 WSHSY, CDR2 SAAADI. The length of the CDR3 is 12 residues. Here the CDR3 DNA reads TGCGCCACCGATAAAGGGGATTCACCCCTCCACTTT. Translation gives CATDKGDSPLHF.

The V gene is TRBV7-9, the J gene TRBJ1-1; no clear D. CDR1 is SEHNR, CDR2 FQNEAQ, per germline (reference sequence). CDR3 length: 13 amino acids. Between the trimmed V and J ends, which lost 8 bases and 6 bases, there was a span of 16 bases. CDR3 sequence: CASVPQQPSEAFF. DNA of the CDR3: TGTGCCAGCGTTCCTCAACAGCCGTCTGAAGCTTTCTTT.

V and J are TRBV7-8 and TRBJ1-1; D remains ambiguous. CDR1 and CDR2 (germline): SGHVS, FQNEAQ. The CDR3 totals 15 residues. Deletions cut 0 bases from V and 1 base from J, with 9 bases between. CDR3 nucleotide sequence: TGTGCCAGCAGCTTAGCTCGAGTTCCGAACACTGAAGCTTTCTTT. This encodes CASSLARVPNTEAFF.

The J gene is TRBJ2-2, the V gene TRBV19; D is unresolved. The CDR3 extends over 12 amino acids. Deletions cut 5 bases from V and 5 bases from J, with 6 bases between. CDR1 and CDR2 from the germline V gene are LNHDA and SQIVND (reference sequence). This CDR3 reads CASSAGTGELFF. The CDR3 nucleotides read TGTGCCAGTAGTGCTGGGACCGGGGAGCTGTTTTTT.

In its sample, this clone was seen a few times. This rearrangement joins TRBV9 to TRBJ2-3; 11 bases are a match to TRBD2. J was trimmed by 5 bases and V by 4 bases; bases with no gene match: 3. This CDR3 has 14 residues. Germline-derived CDR1 and CDR2 are SGDLS and YYNGEE. CDR3 in amino acids: CASSHSGREDTQYF. The CDR3 nucleotides are TGTGCCAGCAGCCATAGCGGGAGGGAAGATACGCAGTATTTT. Full variable domain (missing parts from reference TRBV9 and TRBJ2-3): DSGVTQTPKHLITATGQRVTLRCSPRSGDLSVYWYQQSLDQGLQFLIQYYNGEERAKGNILERFSAQQFPDLHSELNLSSLELGDSALYFCASSHSGREDTQYFGPGTRLTVL.

V and J are TRBV2 and TRBJ1-5; D ambiguous. This CDR3 region has 15 residues. The V gene lost 0 bases and the J gene lost 6 bases, with 12 bases spanning the gap. Germline V CDR1 and CDR2: SNHLY, FYNNEI. The CDR3 DNA sequence: TGTGCCAGCAGTGAAGCGGGCGCCGGGATTCAGCCCCAGCATTTT. Protein sequence: CASSEAGAGIQPQHF.

The rearrangement joins TRBV11-3 to TRBJ2-2; the match to TRBD2 covers 7 bases. This CDR3 has 17 residues. Germline loops: CDR1 SGHNT, CDR2 YENEEA. The V and J ends lost 4 bases and 0 bases, in that order; junction bases with no gene match: 8. The CDR3 nucleotides read TGTGCCAGCAGCTCGAAAAAGCGGGGCACGAACACCGGGGAGCTGTTTTTT. Its translation is CASSSKKRGTNTGELFF.

A word on this clone: The junction departs from the called germline gene at one end, perhaps through a read error. The CDR3 DNA follows: TGTGCCATCGGTGAGTTACCGGGCTATGGCTACACCTTC. This codes for CAIGELPGYGYTF. The genes are TRBV10-3 and TRBJ1-2, with D unresolved. From germline, CDR1 is ENHRY and CDR2 SYGVKD. The length of the CDR3 is 13 residues.

This chain links TRBV2 with TRBJ2-7, with D perhaps TRBD2 (6 bases). Between the trimmed V and J ends, which lost 8 bases and 3 bases, there was a span of 14 bases. This CDR3 is built from 13 residues. Germline V gene data show CDR1 as SNHLY and CDR2 as FYNNEI. CDR3 nucleotide sequence: TGTGCCAGCGGGACTCTCCTCGTCTACGAGCAGTACTTC. Protein product: CASGTLLVYEQYF.

This rearrangement joins TRBV7-8 to TRBJ2-7; D uncertain. CDR3 length: 15 amino acids. Germline V gene sequence: CDR1 SGHVS, CDR2 FQNEAQ. The germline V and J ends were trimmed by 5 bases and 4 bases, with 18 bases remaining between them. The CDR3 sequence is CASSPRWVLRYEQYF. CDR3 in DNA: TGTGCCAGCAGCCCCCGGTGGGTGCTTCGTTACGAGCAGTACTTC.

The V call is TRBV28, the J call TRBJ2-7; weak D call: TRBD2 (5 bases). CDR1 is MDHEN, CDR2 SYDVKM, per germline. The length of the CDR3 is 14 residues. Trimming shortened V by 2 bases and J by 7 bases, and 15 bases separated the two germline ends. CDR3 DNA: TGTGCCAGCAGTTTAAGGTCCAGATCGGGGGAGCAGTACTTC. This translates into CASSLRSRSGEQYF.

The chain is built from TRBV18 and TRBJ1-6; perhaps TRBD1 as D (6 bases). The ends were cut back, 1 base at V and 7 bases at J, with 14 bases in the middle. CDR1 and CDR2 from the germline V gene are KGHSH and LQKENI. The CDR3 is 16 amino acids. Here the CDR3 reads CASSPRDRGGNSPLHF. The CDR3 DNA reads as TGTGCCAGCTCACCACGCGACCGGGGGGGCAATTCACCCCTCCACTTT. Together with reference TRBV18 and TRBJ1-6, the CDR3 gives the full variable domain: NAGVMQNPRHLVRRRGQEARLRCSPMKGHSHVYWYRQLPEEGLKFMVYLQKENIIDESGMPKERFSAEFPKEGPSILRIQQVVRGDSAAYFCASSPRDRGGNSPLHFGNGTRLTVT.

V and J are TRBV10-3 and TRBJ1-4, with a possible D match to TRBD1 (5 bases). The germline CDR1 and CDR2 sequences are ENHRY and SYGVKD. This CDR3 is 15 amino acids long. The V and J ends lost 11 bases and 0 bases respectively, with 16 bases between them. The CDR3 spells CAFPGRLATNEKLFF. CDR3 nucleotide sequence: TGTGCCTTTCCGGGACGGCTCGCAACTAATGAAAAACTGTTTTTT.

V is TRBV2 and J is TRBJ2-3, with D uncertain. Deletions cut 2 bases from V and 1 base from J, with 13 bases between. The CDR3 runs to 16 residues. Germline V gene data show CDR1 as SNHLY and CDR2 as FYNNEI. This chain's CDR3 is CASSELELFGTDTQYF. CDR3 DNA: TGTGCCAGCAGTGAACTGGAGCTGTTCGGCACAGATACGCAGTATTTT. The full variable domain, completed using reference TRBV2 and TRBJ2-3, is EPEVTQTPSHQVTQMGQEVILRCVPISNHLYFYWYRQILGQKVEFLVSFYNNEISEKSEIFDDQFSVERPDGSNFTLKIRSTKLEDSAMYFCASSELELFGTDTQYFGPGTRLTVL.

The chain carries TRBV5-6 and TRBJ2-7; the match to TRBD2 covers 10 bases. The CDR3 length is 15 residues. V was clipped by 4 bases and J by 3 bases; unmatched bases: 7. Germline assignment: CDR1 SGHDT and CDR2 YYEEEE. The CDR3 DNA reads TGTGCCAGCAGCCCCATTGGACTAGCGGACTACGAGCAGTACTTC. This translates into CASSPIGLADYEQYF.

Of note for this clone: Different DNA sequences within this sample yield the same CDR3. The gene calls are TRBV11-2 and TRBJ1-5; D gene uncertain. In germline, CDR1 is SGHAT, CDR2 FQNNGV. The ends were cut back, 1 base at V and 4 bases at J, with 5 bases in the middle. The CDR3 spans 13 residues. The CDR3 nucleotides are TGTGCCAGCAGCTTAGGGCCGAATCAGCCCCAGCATTTT. This gives the protein CASSLGPNQPQHF.

The V call is TRBV11-2, the J call TRBJ2-7, with 10 nucleotides matching TRBD2. The CDR3 runs 15 residues. Losses at the gene ends were 0 bases for V and 5 bases for J; bases not matched to a gene: 4. The germline V gene encodes CDR1 SGHAT and CDR2 FQNNGV. CDR3 loop: CASSLDPSGRDEQYF. The CDR3, as DNA: TGTGCCAGCAGCTTAGATCCTAGCGGGAGAGACGAGCAGTACTTC.

The chain combines TRBV7-9 with TRBJ2-5, with D perhaps given as TRBD1 or TRBD2 (5 bases each). CDR3 length equals 15 residues. Trimming left V 5 bases short and J 1 base short, with 14 bases between. CDR1 and CDR2 from the germline V gene are SEHNR and FQNEAQ (reference sequence). In DNA, the CDR3 is TGTGCCAGCAGCCCTACCCTGGGGGTCCAAGAGACCCAGTACTTC. Translated, it gives CASSPTLGVQETQYF.

The CDR3 coding sequence is TGTGCCAGCAGCTTGGAAGGACACTTCGCCTACGAGCAGTACTTC. Translating gives CASSLEGHFAYEQYF. The chain couples TRBV5-6 to TRBJ2-7, with TRBD1 as a possible D gene (5 bases). Germline V CDR1 and CDR2: SGHDT, YYEEEE. The CDR3 has 15 residues. Trimming pared 0 bases from V and 2 bases from J, leaving 12 bases between.

This clone was detected only once. The chain uses TRBV4-3 and TRBJ1-1; D is unclear. The CDR3 has 14 residues. Trimming pared 0 bases from V and 0 bases from J, leaving 5 bases between. CDR1 is LGHNA, CDR2 YSLEER, per germline. CDR3 DNA: TGCGCCAGCAGCCAAGATGGAGTGAACACTGAAGCTTTCTTT. Translated: CASSQDGVNTEAFF.

The rearrangement joins TRBV30 to TRBJ2-7; D is undetermined. The CDR3 is 13 residues long. Trimming shortened V by 0 bases and J by 0 bases, and 6 bases separated the two germline ends. CDR1 GTSNPN and CDR2 SVGIG come from the germline V gene (reference sequence). The CDR3, as DNA: TGTGCCTGGAGTGTCTTCCCCTCCTACGAGCAGTACTTC. Protein product: CAWSVFPSYEQYF.

The chain joins TRBV6-4 to TRBJ2-7, with D tentatively TRBD2 (6 bases). Germline values: CDR1 MRHNA, CDR2 SNTAGT. Between the trimmed V and J ends, which lost 8 bases and 7 bases, there was a span of 12 bases. The length of the CDR3 is 11 residues. The DNA of the CDR3 is TGTGCCAGCCGGGAGTCGCGGGAGCAGTACTTC. Amino acids: CASRESREQYF.

As DNA, the CDR3 is TGTGCCAGCAGCTTAATGGACAGGGGGCTTACTGAAGCTTTCTTT. This gives the protein CASSLMDRGLTEAFF. The chain joins TRBV7-9 to TRBJ1-1, with 11 positions matching TRBD1. This CDR3 comprises 15 residues. The junction had 4 bases not matched to a gene; V was cut back by 2 bases and J by 5 bases. Germline values: CDR1 SEHNR, CDR2 FQNEAQ (reference sequence).

The chain recombines TRBV2 with TRBJ2-7; TRBD1 aligns across 11 bases. The J segment lost 0 bases and the V segment lost 10 bases, leaving 5 bases of the junction unmatched. The CDR3 consists of 14 residues. The germline V gene has CDR1 SNHLY and CDR2 FYNNEI. The CDR3 region has the DNA TGTGCCACGAGGGGGACAGGGGGCTCCTACGAGCAGTACTTC. This gives the protein CATRGTGGSYEQYF. The full variable domain, completed using reference TRBV2 and TRBJ2-7, is EPEVTQTPSHQVTQMGQEVILRCVPISNHLYFYWYRQILGQKVEFLVSFYNNEISEKSEIFDDQFSVERPDGSNFTLKIRSTKLEDSAMYFCATRGTGGSYEQYFGPGTRLTVT.

The chain combines TRBV10-1 with TRBJ2-1; 7 bases align to TRBD2. J gave up 8 bases and V 3 bases, and 1 base lay outside the gene matches. The CDR3 consists of 12 residues. Per germline, CDR1 WNHNN and CDR2 SYGVQD (reference sequence). The DNA for the CDR3 is TGCGCCAGCAGTGAACGGGGGGATGAGCAGTTCTTC. It encodes CASSERGDEQFF.

This clone has only a few counts. The chain is built from TRBV30 and TRBJ1-4; TRBD1 aligns across 9 bases. The germline CDR1 and CDR2 sequences are GTSNPN and SVGIG (reference sequence). V gave up 3 bases and J gave up 6 bases; unmatched junction bases: 11. The CDR3 totals 16 residues. The CDR3 sequence: CAWSPKWGQGYEKLFF. CDR3 DNA: TGTGCCTGGAGCCCAAAGTGGGGACAGGGATATGAAAAACTGTTTTTT.

This sequence joins TRBV9 and TRBJ1-6; D call uncertain. The CDR3 contains 17 residues. V was cut by 4 bases and J by 1 base, with 15 bases left in between. The germline gives CDR1 SGDLS, CDR2 YYNGEE. This CDR3 reads CASSPPPAGSYNSPLHF. The CDR3 DNA reads TGTGCCAGCAGCCCCCCCCCAGCAGGTTCCTATAATTCACCCCTCCACTTT.

The V and J genes are TRBV15 and TRBJ2-4; D not certain. The CDR3 is made up of 15 amino acids. Trimming took off 0 bases at V and 5 bases at J, with 11 bases between the two ends. Per germline, CDR1 LNHNV and CDR2 YYDKDF (reference sequence). The CDR3 here is CATSRDRLRENIQYF. The CDR3 nucleotides read TGTGCCACCAGCAGAGACCGGCTCCGTGAAAACATTCAGTACTTC. Full variable domain (outside the CDR3, taken from reference TRBV15 and TRBJ2-4): DAMVIQNPRYQVTQFGKPVTLSCSQTLNHNVMYWYQQKSSQAPKLLFHYYDKDFNNEADTPDNFQSRRPNTSFCFLDIRSPGLGDTAMYLCATSRDRLRENIQYFGAGTRLSVL.

Remarks on this clone: The sample carries other DNA sequences with the same CDR3. This chain connects TRBV5-1 to TRBJ2-7; perhaps TRBD1 as D (6 bases). V gave up 5 bases and J gave up 0 bases, with 12 bases separating them. Germline assignment: CDR1 SGHRS and CDR2 YFSETQ. The CDR3 consists of 14 residues. This CDR3 is CASSFRGGSYEQYF. CDR3 coding DNA: TGCGCCAGCAGTTTTCGAGGGGGCTCCTACGAGCAGTACTTC.

The chain uses TRBV7-9 and TRBJ1-1, with D tentatively TRBD1 (5 bases). Deletions cut 2 bases from V and 3 bases from J, with 10 bases between. Germline-derived CDR1 and CDR2 are SEHNR and FQNEAQ (reference sequence). The CDR3 is 14 amino acids. CDR3: CASSLRVGDTEAFF. The CDR3 DNA follows: TGTGCCAGCAGCTTACGAGTAGGGGACACTGAAGCTTTCTTT.